Here is one TCR beta chain with its context. Its specificity is unknown. This entry comes from a study of cytomegalovirus exposure and HLA in healthy donors. Study findings and constraints: Several top significant clusters appeared, in a later analysis, to be linked to common viral pathogens. Relative to the approximately 700-donor mean, N-insertions were reportedly fewer in an Asian-associated ancestry cluster in a later analysis.

The PCR made use of 60 Vbeta and 13 Jbeta primers. Some clones are missing from TCRdb's copy, which holds only in-frame ones; the method was immunoSEQ multiplex PCR. Of fewer than 200,000 clones in the sample, roughly 82% were seen once. J gave up 0 bases and V 4 bases, and 14 bases lay outside the gene matches. CDR1 and CDR2 from the germline V gene are SQVTM and ANQGSEA. The CDR3 loop spans 18 amino acids. The material sequenced was PBMCs. The chain combines TRBV29-1 with TRBJ2-2; 7 bases agree with TRBD1. This receptor was obtained from a girl aged 2 to 9 in good health and CMV-seropositive. The chain's CDR3 is CSVGGGSQLGANTGELFF. The CDR3 DNA sequence: TGCAGCGTTGGAGGGGGCTCCCAGCTGGGCGCGAACACCGGGGAGCTGTTTTTT.